Detailed here is one T cell receptor beta chain. Its antigen remains unidentified. The sample is drawn from a study of OX40 agonist ivuxolimab in advanced cancers. Assay: immunoSEQ multiplex PCR; the TCRdb copy retains only in-frame clones and omits some. Of roughly 76,000 clones in the sample, 84% were seen once. Study-wide points: Compared with others, partial responders at 0.1-3.0 mg/kg displayed clonal expansion among the lowest.

V lost 4 bases, J lost 4 bases, and 13 bases lay in between. This CDR3 comprises 14 residues. Per germline, CDR1 MNHNS and CDR2 SASEGT. The sequenced sample was CD4+ or CD8+ T cells sorted from blood, obtained in a trial of the OX40 agonist ivuxolimab. This sequence was found in an adult with an advanced solid tumor such as melanoma, head and neck, liver or kidney cancer. The J gene is TRBJ1-1, the V gene TRBV6-1; D perhaps matches TRBD1 (6 bases). CDR3 sequence reads: CASSAITGLTEAFF. The CDR3 DNA reads TGTGCCAGCAGTGCCATCACAGGGCTCACTGAAGCTTTCTTT.